One T cell receptor (beta chain) is described in this entry. This record belongs to a study of blood T cell repertoires in COVID-19. Study-level information: PBMCs, B-cell-depleted T cells, or T cells provided the cDNA or gDNA that made up the material.

The CDR3 is 14 residues long. V was clipped by 4 bases and J by 1 base, with 11 bases between them. From germline, CDR1 is SGHRS and CDR2 YFSETQ. As originally analysed: Amplification of reference gene primers provided the estimated nucleated cell counts. Measured with immunoSEQ multiplex PCR; TCRdb has only the in-frame clones, and not every one. The V and J calls and the clone size are those of that table, but D and trimming were determined from the DNA. In the table there are approximately 200,000 clones, roughly nine tenths of which are singletons. The specimen sequenced was peripheral blood. The sequence was obtained from a woman in her fifties or sixties with acute or convalescent COVID-19. The chain has TRBV5-1 and TRBJ2-5, with TRBD2 as a possible D gene (5 bases). CDR3 sequence: CASSALGIQETQYF. The CDR3 bases are TGCGCCAGCAGCGCACTAGGGATCCAAGAGACCCAGTACTTC.